This T cell receptor (beta chain) stems from a study of shared clonotypes between healthy human individuals. Study findings and constraints: Generation probabilities were higher for clonotypes shared across all four sorted-subset donors than for unshared ones. A limitation of the genetic and exposure-history diversity represented arose from few donors.

On this clone: The antigen remains unidentified.

Donation came from healthy HIV-negative adults that had no recent acute infections or vaccinations. The authors distributed each subset's genomic DNA evenly over several immunoSEQ plates. Generated by immunoSEQ multiplex PCR, the TCRdb table keeps only in-frame clones and is missing some. The sample lists just over 2,000,000 clones; 85% to 95% were seen once. This receptor was obtained from a man younger than 35 in good health. Sequencing input: naive CD4+ T cells sorted from blood. Subset described: CD45RA+ positively selected.

DNA for the CDR3: TGTGCCAGTAGTTCGGGACAGTACTCTGGGGCCAACGTCCTGACTTTC. Translating gives CASSSGQYSGANVLTF. The V and J genes are TRBV19 and TRBJ2-6; 7 nucleotides agree with TRBD1. The germline CDR1 and CDR2 sequences are LNHDA and SQIVND (reference sequence). V dropped 5 bases and J dropped 0; count of bases not matched to a gene: 4. This CDR3 has 16 amino acids.